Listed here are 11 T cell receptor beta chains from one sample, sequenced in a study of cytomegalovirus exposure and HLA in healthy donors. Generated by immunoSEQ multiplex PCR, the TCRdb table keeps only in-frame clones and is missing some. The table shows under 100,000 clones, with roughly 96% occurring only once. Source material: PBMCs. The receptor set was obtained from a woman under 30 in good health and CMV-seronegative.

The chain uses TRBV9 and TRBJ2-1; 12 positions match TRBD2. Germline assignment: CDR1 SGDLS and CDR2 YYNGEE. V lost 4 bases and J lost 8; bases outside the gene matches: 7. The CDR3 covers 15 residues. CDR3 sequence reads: CASSQTSGSIDEQFF. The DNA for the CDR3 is TGTGCCAGCAGCCAGACTAGCGGGAGTATCGATGAGCAGTTCTTC.

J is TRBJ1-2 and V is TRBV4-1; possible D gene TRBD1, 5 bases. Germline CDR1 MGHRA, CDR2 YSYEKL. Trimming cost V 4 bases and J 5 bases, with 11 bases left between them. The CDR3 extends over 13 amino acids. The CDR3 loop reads CASSLGDLYGYTF. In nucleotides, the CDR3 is TGCGCCAGCAGCCTTGGGGACTTATATGGCTACACCTTC.

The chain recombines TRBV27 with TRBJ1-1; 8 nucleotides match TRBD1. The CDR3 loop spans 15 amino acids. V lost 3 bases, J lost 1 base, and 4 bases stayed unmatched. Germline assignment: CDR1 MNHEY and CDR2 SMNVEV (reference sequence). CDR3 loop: CASSFQGAGNTEAFF. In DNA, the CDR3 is TGTGCCAGCAGTTTCCAGGGGGCAGGGAACACTGAAGCTTTCTTT.

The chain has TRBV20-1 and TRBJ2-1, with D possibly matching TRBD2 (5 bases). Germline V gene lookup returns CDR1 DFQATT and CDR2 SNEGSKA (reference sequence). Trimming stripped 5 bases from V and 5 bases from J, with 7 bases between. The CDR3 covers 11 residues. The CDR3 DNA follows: TGCAGTGCTTATAGCGACAATGAGCAGTTCTTC. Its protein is CSAYSDNEQFF.

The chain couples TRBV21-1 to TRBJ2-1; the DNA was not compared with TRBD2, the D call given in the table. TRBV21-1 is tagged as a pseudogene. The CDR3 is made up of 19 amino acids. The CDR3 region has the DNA TGTGCCAGCACCGACCTCGGGACGGAGACTAGAGGTTGGGACAATGAGCAGTTCTTC. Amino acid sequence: CASTDLGTETRGWDNEQFF.

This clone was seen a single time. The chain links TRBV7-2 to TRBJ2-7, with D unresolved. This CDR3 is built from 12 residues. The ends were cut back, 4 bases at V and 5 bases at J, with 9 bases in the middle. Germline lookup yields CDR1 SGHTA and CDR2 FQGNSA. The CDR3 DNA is TGTGCCAGCAGCTCTACGGGTAACGAGCAGTACTTC. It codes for CASSSTGNEQYF.

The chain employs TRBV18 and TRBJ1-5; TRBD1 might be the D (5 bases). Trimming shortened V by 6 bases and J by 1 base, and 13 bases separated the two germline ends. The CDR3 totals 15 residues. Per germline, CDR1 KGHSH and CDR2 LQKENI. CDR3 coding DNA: TGTGCCAGCTCGCCTTCAGGGCCCAGCAATCAGCCCCAGCATTTT. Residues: CASSPSGPSNQPQHF.

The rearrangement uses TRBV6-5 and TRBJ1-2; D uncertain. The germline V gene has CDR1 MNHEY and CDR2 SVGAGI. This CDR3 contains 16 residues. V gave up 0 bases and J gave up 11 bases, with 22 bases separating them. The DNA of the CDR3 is TGTGCCAGCAGTTACTCGACGCGGTTGCCGCCTATGGGTTACACCTTC. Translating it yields CASSYSTRLPPMGYTF.

This chain's CDR3 is CASSYGGGLTYEQYF. CDR3 in DNA: TGTGCCAGCAGTTACGGCGGCGGTCTTACCTACGAGCAGTACTTC. V is TRBV6-5 and J is TRBJ2-7; no reliable D call. The germline CDR1 and CDR2 sequences are MNHEY and SVGAGI. The CDR3 runs 15 residues. The germline V and J ends were trimmed by 2 bases and 2 bases, with 13 bases remaining between them.

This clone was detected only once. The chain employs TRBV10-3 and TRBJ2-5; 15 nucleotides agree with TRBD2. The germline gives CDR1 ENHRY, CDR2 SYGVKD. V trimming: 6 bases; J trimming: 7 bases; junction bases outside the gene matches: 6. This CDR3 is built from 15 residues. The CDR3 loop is CAISEGLAGGGTQYF. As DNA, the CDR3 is TGTGCCATCAGCGAGGGACTAGCGGGAGGTGGGACCCAGTACTTC.

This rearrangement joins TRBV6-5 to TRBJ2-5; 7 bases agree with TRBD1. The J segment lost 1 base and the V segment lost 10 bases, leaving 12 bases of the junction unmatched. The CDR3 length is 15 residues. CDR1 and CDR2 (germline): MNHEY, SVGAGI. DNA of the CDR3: TGTGCCACATCGTATACCGGGACAGCCCAAGAGACCCAGTACTTC. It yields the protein CATSYTGTAQETQYF.